Presented here are 26 T cell receptor beta chains from one specimen sequenced in a study of blood T cell repertoires in COVID-19. The protocol was immunoSEQ multiplex PCR, while the TCRdb copy is restricted to in-frame clones and leaves out a portion. The sample comprises 150,000 to 200,000 clones, roughly 82% of which are singletons, and roughly 8.1% rests with the top ten. Sequencing was performed on peripheral blood. These receptors were obtained from a woman in her seventies with acute or convalescent COVID-19.

The gene calls are TRBV6-4 and TRBJ1-6, with 8 bases identical to TRBD1. The CDR3 is 15 amino acids. V trimming: 6 bases; J trimming: 5 bases; junction bases outside the gene matches: 6. The germline CDR1 and CDR2 sequences are MRHNA and SNTAGT. The CDR3 loop is CASRAGTGNNSPLHF. The CDR3 DNA reads as TGTGCCAGCAGGGCTGGGACAGGCAATAATTCACCCCTCCACTTT.

This chain links TRBV10-3 with TRBJ2-5, with a tentative D call TRBD2 (5 bases). This CDR3 region has 14 residues. V dropped 0 bases and J dropped 3 bases, with 8 bases sitting between them. Germline V gives CDR1 ENHRY, CDR2 SYGVKD. The CDR3 region is CAISESAGKETQYF. The DNA of the CDR3 is TGTGCCATCAGTGAGTCGGCCGGGAAAGAGACCCAGTACTTC.

This rearrangement joins TRBV7-3 to TRBJ2-7; 10 bases are shared with TRBD2. The V gene's germline CDR1 is SGHTA and CDR2 FQGTGA. The ends lost 5 bases at V and 1 base at J; junction bases unmatched: 5. CDR3 length equals 15 residues. The DNA for the CDR3 is TGTGCCAGCAGCGCTAGCGGGGGCCGTTCCTACGAGCAGTACTTC. Protein: CASSASGGRSYEQYF. Together with reference TRBV7-3 and TRBJ2-7, the CDR3 gives the full variable domain: GAGVSQTPSNKVTEKGKYVELRCDPISGHTALYWYRQSLGQGPEFLIYFQGTGAADDSGLPNDRFFAVRPEGSVSTLKIQRTERGDSAVYLCASSASGGRSYEQYFGPGTRLTVT.

The chain couples TRBV9 to TRBJ1-2; 8 bases line up with TRBD1. Germline CDR1 and CDR2: SGDLS and YYNGEE. This CDR3 spans 15 amino acids. With V trimmed by 1 base and J by 4 bases, 6 bases remained unmatched. The CDR3 coding sequence is TGTGCCAGCAGCGTACAAACAGGGGGACCCTATGGCTACACCTTC. Translated: CASSVQTGGPYGYTF.

The chain carries TRBV4-3 and TRBJ1-2; the D gene is possibly TRBD1 (6 bases). CDR1 and CDR2 (germline): LGHNA, YSLEER. Trimming removed 8 bases at V and 2 bases at J, with 12 bases between. This CDR3 has 13 amino acids. The CDR3 DNA sequence: TGCGCCAGCTCGAAGGGGGAAAACTATGGCTACACCTTC. This encodes CASSKGENYGYTF.

This chain uses TRBV6-6 with TRBJ2-3; tentatively, D is TRBD2 (6 bases). CDR3 length: 16 amino acids. Germline loops: CDR1 MNHNY, CDR2 SVGAGI (reference sequence). The V and J ends lost 0 bases and 6 bases respectively, with 16 bases between them. The CDR3 protein is CASSYSGGLSKDTQYF. Here the CDR3 DNA reads TGTGCCAGCAGTTACTCGGGAGGTCTTTCCAAGGATACGCAGTATTTT.

This clone was seen only a few times. The chain links TRBV29-1 to TRBJ2-3; 10 nucleotides match TRBD2. Germline V gene sequence: CDR1 SQVTM, CDR2 ANQGSEA. V lost 6 bases, J lost 0 bases, and 3 bases stayed unmatched. The CDR3 covers 14 residues. The CDR3 loop reads CSVRTSGSTDTQYF. CDR3 nucleotide sequence: TGCAGCGTACGGACTAGCGGAAGCACAGATACGCAGTATTTT.

The chain couples TRBV7-2 to TRBJ1-6, with 9 bases lining up with TRBD1. Trimming removed 4 bases from V and 6 bases from J; junction bases left unmatched: 13. The germline CDR1 and CDR2 sequences are SGHTA and FQGNSA. This CDR3 spans 18 amino acids. As DNA, the CDR3 is TGTGCCAGCAGCTCGACCGTACAGGGGGCGATGGTTAATTCACCCCTCCACTTT. This translates into CASSSTVQGAMVNSPLHF.

This clone was seen more than once but under ten times. The chain carries TRBV6-5 and TRBJ1-3, with D maybe TRBD1 (5 bases). There are 12 residues in the CDR3. The germline V gene has CDR1 MNHEY and CDR2 SVGAGI. The V gene lost 7 bases and the J gene lost 8 bases, with 12 bases spanning the gap. The CDR3 loop reads CASTPGIDTIYF. The CDR3 DNA reads as TGTGCCAGCACCCCAGGGATAGACACCATATATTTT.

V usage is TRBV7-9 and J usage is TRBJ2-1; TRBD2 aligns across 8 bases. The V segment lost 10 bases and the J segment 9 bases; nucleotides outside the gene matches: 17. Germline V gene lookup returns CDR1 SEHNR and CDR2 FQNEAQ (reference sequence). The CDR3 loop spans 15 amino acids. CDR3 in DNA: TGTGCCATCCGTGGGGGGACTAGGGGTAACGGTGAGCAGTTCTTC. It is translated as CAIRGGTRGNGEQFF.

This CDR3 reads CASSLRYLLQETQYF. CDR3 bases: TGTGCCAGCAGCTTACGTTACCTACTCCAAGAGACCCAGTACTTC. This chain uses TRBV13 with TRBJ2-5; D unresolved. CDR1 and CDR2 from the germline V gene are PRHDT and FYEKMQ (reference sequence). V lost 2 bases to trimming and J lost 1 base, with 11 bases between them. This CDR3 region has 15 residues.

The chain couples TRBV5-1 to TRBJ2-5; TRBD2 matches at 7 bases. The CDR3 covers 13 residues. CDR1 and CDR2 from the germline V gene are SGHRS and YFSETQ. Germline trimming cut 4 bases from V and 5 bases from J; bases unmatched to any gene: 5. CDR3 nucleotide sequence: TGCGCCAGCAGCCCCCGGGGAGGGGAGACCCAGTACTTC. Its translation: CASSPRGGETQYF.

The gene calls are TRBV3-1 (or the pseudogene TRBV3-2) and TRBJ2-5, with TRBD2 identical over 7 bases. Germline assignment: CDR1 LGHDT and CDR2 YNNKEL (reference sequence). The V and J ends lost 0 bases and 5 bases, in that order; junction bases with no gene match: 18. This CDR3 spans 19 amino acids. The CDR3 spells CASSQDEAWKGLVGETQYF. The DNA for the CDR3 is TGTGCCAGCAGCCAAGATGAAGCTTGGAAAGGACTAGTGGGTGAGACCCAGTACTTC.

This chain uses TRBV7-8 with TRBJ1-2, with D possibly TRBD1 on 6 matching bases. The V gene lost 1 base and the J gene lost 4 bases, with 10 bases spanning the gap. Germline V gene data show CDR1 as SGHVS and CDR2 as FQNEAQ. The CDR3 is made up of 14 amino acids. In nucleotides, the CDR3 is TGTGCCAGCAGCTTAGATCCAGGGGCCTATGGCTACACCTTC. Translation gives CASSLDPGAYGYTF.

This clone was counted only a few times. The V gene is TRBV29-1, the J gene TRBJ1-1, with 8 bases fitting TRBD1. The germline V gene has CDR1 SQVTM and CDR2 ANQGSEA. This CDR3 has 13 residues. J lost 3 bases, V lost 6 bases, and 6 bases had no gene match. The CDR3 sequence is CSVQTGVDTEAFF. CDR3 bases: TGCAGCGTACAGACAGGGGTGGACACTGAAGCTTTCTTT.

This sequence joins TRBV7-3 and TRBJ2-7; perhaps TRBD2 as D (6 bases). In germline, CDR1 is SGHTA, CDR2 FQGTGA. The V gene lost 4 bases and the J gene lost 7 bases, with 11 bases spanning the gap. The CDR3 is 12 residues long. DNA for the CDR3: TGTGCCAGCAGCTCAACAGGAGGGGAGCAGTACTTC. The encoded protein is CASSSTGGEQYF.

The chain uses TRBV6-2 or TRBV6-3 and TRBJ2-7; 7 nucleotides agree with TRBD1. The V and J ends lost 5 bases and 2 bases, in that order; junction bases with no gene match: 6. The V gene's germline CDR1 is MNHEY and CDR2 SVGEGT. CDR3 length: 14 residues. CDR3 sequence reads: CASSTHRGTYEQYF. CDR3 DNA sequence: TGTGCCAGCAGTACACACAGGGGAACCTACGAGCAGTACTTC.

V usage is TRBV12-5 and J usage is TRBJ2-1; 12 positions agree with TRBD2. The CDR3 length is 17 residues. Unmatched junction bases numbered 11, after V lost 3 bases and J lost 8 bases. Germline values: CDR1 LGHNT, CDR2 FRNRAP. CDR3 bases: TGTGCTAGTGGTTTCGGTCTAGCGGGGGGGCAATTGGATGAGCAGTTCTTC. It codes for CASGFGLAGGQLDEQFF.

The rearrangement joins TRBV5-6 to TRBJ2-7, with 15 bases lining up with TRBD2. J was trimmed by 3 bases and V by 2 bases; bases with no gene match: 6. Germline-derived CDR1 and CDR2 are SGHDT and YYEEEE. The CDR3 loop spans 17 amino acids. CDR3 region: CASSFRTSGGAFYEQYF. DNA of the CDR3: TGTGCCAGCAGCTTTAGGACTAGCGGGGGGGCATTCTACGAGCAGTACTTC.

The chain combines TRBV19 with TRBJ1-2; a possible D gene is TRBD1 (5 bases). Trimming left V 5 bases short and J 2 bases short, with 9 bases between. The CDR3 covers 13 residues. Germline V gives CDR1 LNHDA, CDR2 SQIVND (reference sequence). The CDR3 loop is CASSPGENYGYTF. The CDR3 nucleotides are TGTGCCAGTAGTCCGGGGGAGAACTATGGCTACACCTTC. Together with reference TRBV19 and TRBJ1-2, the CDR3 gives the full variable domain: DGGITQSPKYLFRKEGQNVTLSCEQNLNHDAMYWYRQDPGQGLRLIYYSQIVNDFQKGDIAEGYSVSREKKESFPLTVTSAQKNPTAFYLCASSPGENYGYTFGSGTRLTVV.

CDR3 nucleotide sequence: TGTGCCTGGAGTGAGGGGAGGTTCCACGAGCAGTACTTC. As protein: CAWSEGRFHEQYF. V and J are TRBV30 and TRBJ2-7; a weak D match, TRBD2 (6 bases). The V end was cut by 1 base, the J end by 5 bases, with 12 bases between. Germline loops: CDR1 GTSNPN, CDR2 SVGIG (reference sequence). The CDR3 extends over 13 amino acids.

This clone was observed a few times. The chain is built from TRBV5-1 and TRBJ2-1; perhaps TRBD2 as D (5 bases). The germline gives CDR1 SGHRS, CDR2 YFSETQ. The length of the CDR3 is 12 residues. Trimming removed 3 bases from V and 13 bases from J, with 14 bases in between. The CDR3 DNA reads TGCGCCAGCAGCTCCGATACGGGGAATCAGTTCTTC. Protein sequence: CASSSDTGNQFF.

This chain uses TRBV19 with TRBJ1-4, with D perhaps TRBD1 (5 bases). The germline gives CDR1 LNHDA, CDR2 SQIVND (reference sequence). The CDR3 runs to 16 residues. Trimming cost V 7 bases and J 0 bases, with 15 bases left between them. Here the CDR3 DNA reads TGTGCCAGTATCCCGACAGCTGGAGCAACTAATGAAAAACTGTTTTTT. It yields the protein CASIPTAGATNEKLFF.

The CDR3: CASSSSSTGGYGYTF. The CDR3 DNA is TGTGCCAGTAGTTCTTCTTCGACAGGGGGATATGGCTACACCTTC. The gene calls are TRBV19 and TRBJ1-2; 9 bases are shared with TRBD1. Germline V CDR1 and CDR2: LNHDA, SQIVND (reference sequence). V lost 5 bases to trimming and J lost 5 bases; unmatched junction nucleotides: 9. The CDR3 covers 15 residues.

The chain couples TRBV18 to TRBJ2-1; D possibly corresponds to TRBD1 (7 bases). With 3 bases removed from V and 8 bases from J, the gap between germline ends came to 20 bases. The CDR3 is made up of 16 amino acids. Germline V gene sequence: CDR1 KGHSH, CDR2 LQKENI. The CDR3 here is CASSPYLGGTVDEQFF. CDR3 sequence (DNA): TGTGCCAGCTCACCTTACCTAGGAGGGACAGTCGATGAGCAGTTCTTC.

In its sample, this clone was seen once. The rearrangement uses TRBV7-3 and TRBJ2-6; 7 nucleotides align to TRBD1. Germline trimming cut 2 bases from V and 8 bases from J; bases unmatched to any gene: 6. Germline assignment: CDR1 SGHTA and CDR2 FQGTGA. The length of the CDR3 is 15 residues. CDR3 in amino acids: CASSLDRQGTNVLTF. The CDR3, as DNA: TGTGCCAGCAGCTTAGATCGACAGGGTACCAACGTCCTGACTTTC.